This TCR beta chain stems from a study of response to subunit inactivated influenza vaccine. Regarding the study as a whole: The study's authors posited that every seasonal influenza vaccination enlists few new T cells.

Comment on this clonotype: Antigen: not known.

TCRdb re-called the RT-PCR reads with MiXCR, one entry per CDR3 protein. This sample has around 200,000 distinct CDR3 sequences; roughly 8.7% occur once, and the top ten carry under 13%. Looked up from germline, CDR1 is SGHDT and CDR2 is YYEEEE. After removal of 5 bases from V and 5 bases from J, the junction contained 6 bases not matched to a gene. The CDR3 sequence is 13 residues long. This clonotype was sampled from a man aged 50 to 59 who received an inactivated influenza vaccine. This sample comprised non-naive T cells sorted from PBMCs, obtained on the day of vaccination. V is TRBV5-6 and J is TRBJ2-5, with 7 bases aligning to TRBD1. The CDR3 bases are TGTGCCAGCAGAACAGGGGTCGGGGAGACCCAGTACTTC. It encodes CASRTGVGETQYF.